One sample yielded the 24 T cell receptor beta chains listed below, sequenced in a study of identical twins. TCRdb re-called the 5' RACE reads with MiXCR, one entry per CDR3 protein. The profile shows more than 1.5 million distinct CDR3 sequences, more than 30% of them singletons. Sequenced: cord blood. The receptors here all came from a newborn girl in good health.

This chain connects TRBV25-1 to TRBJ2-1; the match to TRBD2 covers 11 bases. V was pared by 9 bases and J by 13 bases, with 23 bases of the junction left unmatched. CDR1 MGHDK and CDR2 SYGVNS come from the germline V gene. This CDR3 spans 17 amino acids. This CDR3 is CASSVLAGGPEGETQFF. CDR3 bases: TGTGCCAGTTCTGTTTTAGCGGGAGGGCCAGAGGGGGAGACCCAGTTCTTC.

CDR3 nucleotide sequence: TGTGCCAGCAGCCAAGATGTATCAGGGGGCGATGATGGCTACACCTTC. As protein: CASSQDVSGGDDGYTF. V gene TRBV3-1 combines with J gene TRBJ1-2, with 8 bases lining up with TRBD1. CDR3 length: 16 residues. Germline CDR1 reads LGHDT; CDR2 reads YNNKEL (reference sequence). The junction had 9 bases not matched to a gene; V was cut back by 0 bases and J by 6 bases.

The table lists this clonotype with a few counts. The chain employs TRBV7-9 and TRBJ1-2; possible D gene TRBD1, 6 bases. Per the germline V gene, CDR1 is SEHNR and CDR2 is FQNEAQ (reference sequence). V dropped 7 bases and J dropped 2 bases, with 11 bases sitting between them. The CDR3 contains 13 residues. As DNA, the CDR3 is TGTGCCAGCAACCGGGGACAAAACTATGGCTACACCTTC. Translated: CASNRGQNYGYTF.

This clonotype was counted only a few times. CDR3 coding DNA: TGTGCCAGCAGCCAAGTCGGCCCCAGACGCGAAAAACTGTTTTTT. Protein product: CASSQVGPRREKLFF. The V gene is TRBV3-1, the J gene TRBJ1-4, with D hard to call. Germline V CDR1 and CDR2: LGHDT, YNNKEL (reference sequence). Trimming took off 1 base at V and 8 bases at J, with 14 bases between the two ends. The CDR3 length is 15 residues.

This clonotype was counted a few times. CDR3 bases: TGCGCCAGCAGAAACCAGGGGGGTAACACTGAAGCTTTCTTT. This encodes CASRNQGGNTEAFF. The chain is built from TRBV5-1 and TRBJ1-1; 7 bases are a match to TRBD1. From germline, CDR1 is SGHRS and CDR2 YFSETQ. The CDR3 sequence is 14 residues long. Unmatched junction bases numbered 6, after V lost 5 bases and J lost 2 bases.

The chain uses TRBV20-1 and TRBJ2-3; 9 nucleotides align to TRBD1. The CDR3 is 12 amino acids. Germline-derived CDR1 and CDR2 are DFQATT and SNEGSKA (reference sequence). V gave up 0 bases and J gave up 14 bases; unmatched junction bases: 6. Here the CDR3 reads CSARDPGTGSYF. CDR3 DNA sequence: TGCAGTGCTAGAGATCCCGGGACAGGGTCGTATTTT.

The V call is TRBV20-1, the J call TRBJ1-4; 9 bases match TRBD1. Germline-derived CDR1 and CDR2 are DFQATT and SNEGSKA (reference sequence). The CDR3 has 14 residues. The J segment lost 7 bases and the V segment lost 6 bases, leaving 9 bases of the junction unmatched. CDR3 coding DNA: TGCAGTGCAGCGCCGGGACAGGGCCTTGAAAAACTGTTTTTT. Protein: CSAAPGQGLEKLFF.

Written as DNA, the CDR3 is TGTGCCACCAGCCGATCACGGAACCAAGAGACCCAGTACTTC. Translated, it gives CATSRSRNQETQYF. J is TRBJ2-5 and V is TRBV15; D not resolved. Between the trimmed V and J ends, which lost 5 bases and 0 bases, there was a span of 10 bases. This CDR3 comprises 14 residues. The germline V gene encodes CDR1 LNHNV and CDR2 YYDKDF (reference sequence).

This clonotype was observed a single time. The genes are TRBV20-1 and TRBJ2-2; 8 nucleotides agree with TRBD2. The germline gives CDR1 DFQATT, CDR2 SNEGSKA (reference sequence). With V trimmed by 3 bases and J by 5 bases, 8 bases remained unmatched. This CDR3 is 15 amino acids long. The CDR3 spells CSASPLGGGTGELFF. In nucleotides, the CDR3 is TGCAGTGCTAGTCCCCTAGGCGGGGGGACCGGGGAGCTGTTTTTT.

The chain joins TRBV13 to TRBJ1-2, with 9 bases identical to TRBD1. Germline trimming cut 6 bases from V and 2 bases from J; bases unmatched to any gene: 10. The germline gives CDR1 PRHDT, CDR2 FYEKMQ (reference sequence). The CDR3 loop spans 16 amino acids. CDR3 DNA sequence: TGTGCCAGCAGAGGGACAGGGAAAACGGGGAACTATGGCTACACCTTC. This encodes CASRGTGKTGNYGYTF.

CDR3 residues: CASSYGRGLAHSYNEQYF. CDR3 nucleotides: TGTGCCAGCAGTTACGGTAGGGGACTAGCGCACTCCTACAATGAGCAGTACTTC. The rearrangement links TRBV6-2 or TRBV6-3 to TRBJ2-1, with 10 bases aligning to TRBD2. The end of the DNA aligns better with TRBJ2-7, so the J call may be wrong. Germline V gene sequence: CDR1 MNHEY, CDR2 SVGEGT. The CDR3 contains 18 residues.

The V call is TRBV24-1, the J call TRBJ1-2; no reliable D call. V dropped 1 base and J dropped 7 bases, with 6 bases sitting between them. The CDR3 length is 12 residues. Germline loops: CDR1 KGHDR, CDR2 SFDVKD. The CDR3: CATSDFWGGYTF. As DNA, the CDR3 is TGTGCCACCAGTGATTTTTGGGGTGGCTACACCTTC.

The sample holds many counts of this clonotype. The genes are TRBV4-2 and TRBJ2-3, with D possibly being TRBD2 (5 bases). Germline loops: CDR1 LGHNA, CDR2 YNFKEQ. The CDR3 covers 16 residues. V was shortened by 0 bases and J by 0 bases, with 10 bases between the two germline ends. The CDR3 region has the DNA TGTGCCAGCAGCCAAGACCCCAGCGGTAGCACAGATACGCAGTATTTT. Protein product: CASSQDPSGSTDTQYF.

The CDR3 protein is CASSQAGTPYYNEQFF. In DNA form, the CDR3 reads TGTGCCAGCAGCCAAGCCGGGACCCCATACTACAATGAGCAGTTCTTC. The chain couples TRBV3-1 to TRBJ2-1; D could derive from TRBD1 or TRBD2 (5 bases each). Trimming removed 1 base from V and 3 bases from J, with 13 bases in between. Germline assignment: CDR1 LGHDT and CDR2 YNNKEL (reference sequence). This CDR3 is 16 amino acids long.

The genes are TRBV7-9 and TRBJ2-1; 7 bases agree with TRBD2. Unmatched junction bases numbered 4, after V lost 0 bases and J lost 5 bases. Looked up from germline, CDR1 is SEHNR and CDR2 is FQNEAQ (reference sequence). This CDR3 comprises 15 residues. The CDR3 region has the DNA TGTGCCAGCAGCTTAGCCCTGGGGGGGGACAATGAGCAGTTCTTC. Residues: CASSLALGGDNEQFF.

This chain uses TRBV7-4 with TRBJ2-5; 7 bases agree with TRBD1. The CDR3 runs to 11 residues. Trimming removed 2 bases from V and 13 bases from J; junction bases left unmatched: 4. Germline V gene sequence: CDR1 SGHVT, CDR2 SQSDAQ. CDR3 sequence (DNA): TGTGCCAGCAGCTTATGGGGACAGCGGTACTTC. It is translated as CASSLWGQRYF. Looking up the rest from reference TRBV7-4 and TRBJ2-5 gives the full variable domain: GAGVSQSPRYKVAKRGRDVALRCDSISGHVTLYWYRQTLGQGSEVLTYSQSDAQRDKSGRPSGRFSAERPERSVSTLKIQRTEQGDSAVYLCASSLWGQRYFGPGTRLLVL.

This clonotype was observed a few times. The CDR3 nucleotides read TGCGCCAGCAGCCAATTGCAGGTTAACACTGAAGCTTTCTTT. This gives the protein CASSQLQVNTEAFF. V gene TRBV4-1 combines with J gene TRBJ1-1, with unresolved D. Per germline, CDR1 MGHRA and CDR2 YSYEKL. The CDR3 covers 14 residues. The V gene lost 2 bases and the J gene lost 2 bases, with 9 bases spanning the gap.

The rearrangement links TRBV5-1 to TRBJ2-3; 12 bases agree with TRBD2. The CDR3 is 17 amino acids. Per the germline V gene, CDR1 is SGHRS and CDR2 is YFSETQ. V lost 0 bases, J lost 3 bases, and 5 bases stayed unmatched. The CDR3 DNA reads as TGCGCCAGCAGCTTGGAGCTAGCGGGGGGGGAGACAGATACGCAGTATTTT. It translates to CASSLELAGGETDTQYF.

The table lists this clonotype with a few counts. The CDR3 nucleotides read TGCAGTGCTAGACCGGGACTAGCGGGGCCGTACAATGAGCAGTTCTTC. It encodes CSARPGLAGPYNEQFF. The rearrangement uses TRBV20-1 and TRBJ2-1; 13 nucleotides line up with TRBD2. This CDR3 is built from 16 residues. From germline, CDR1 is DFQATT and CDR2 SNEGSKA (reference sequence). Unmatched junction bases numbered 5, after V lost 2 bases and J lost 4 bases.

This clonotype was counted between two and nine times. The chain joins TRBV10-3 to TRBJ1-6, with TRBD1 identical over 9 bases. This CDR3 has 14 amino acids. Germline CDR1 reads ENHRY; CDR2 reads SYGVKD. Unmatched junction bases numbered 5, after V lost 6 bases and J lost 8 bases. CDR3 residues: CAISLGQGDSPLHF. In DNA, the CDR3 is TGTGCCATCAGCCTGGGACAGGGAGATTCACCCCTCCACTTT.

This chain joins TRBV27 and TRBJ2-2; no definite D call. The CDR3 length is 13 residues. V lost 8 bases and J 1 base, leaving 8 bases between the germline ends. The germline CDR1 and CDR2 sequences are MNHEY and SMNVEV (reference sequence). CDR3 nucleotide sequence: TGTGCCAGCCGCATACTGAACACCGGGGAGCTGTTTTTT. As protein: CASRILNTGELFF.

In its sample, this clonotype was seen many times. The J gene is TRBJ2-5, the V gene TRBV27; tentative D call: TRBD1 (6 bases). The CDR3 is made up of 12 amino acids. Germline CDR1 MNHEY, CDR2 SMNVEV (reference sequence). Trimming took off 6 bases at V and 6 bases at J, with 11 bases between the two ends. DNA of the CDR3: TGTGCCAGCAGCAAGACAGGCCAGACCCAGTACTTC. Residues: CASSKTGQTQYF.

This clonotype was counted once. V is TRBV28 and J is TRBJ2-1, with 10 bases that match TRBD2. The CDR3 is made up of 17 amino acids. Looked up from germline, CDR1 is MDHEN and CDR2 is SYDVKM. The junction had 11 bases not matched to a gene; V was cut back by 5 bases and J by 4 bases. CDR3 sequence reads: CASSPNRGLAEYNEQFF. As DNA, the CDR3 is TGTGCCAGCAGTCCCAACCGAGGACTAGCGGAATACAATGAGCAGTTCTTC.

This chain uses TRBV4-2 with TRBJ1-2, with a possible D match to TRBD1 (6 bases). Trimming cost V 6 bases and J 2 bases, with 19 bases left between them. This CDR3 comprises 16 residues. Per the germline V gene, CDR1 is LGHNA and CDR2 is YNFKEQ. The CDR3 nucleotides are TGTGCCAGCAGACATAGGCTCGCGGGACAAAACTATGGCTACACCTTC. It is translated as CASRHRLAGQNYGYTF.